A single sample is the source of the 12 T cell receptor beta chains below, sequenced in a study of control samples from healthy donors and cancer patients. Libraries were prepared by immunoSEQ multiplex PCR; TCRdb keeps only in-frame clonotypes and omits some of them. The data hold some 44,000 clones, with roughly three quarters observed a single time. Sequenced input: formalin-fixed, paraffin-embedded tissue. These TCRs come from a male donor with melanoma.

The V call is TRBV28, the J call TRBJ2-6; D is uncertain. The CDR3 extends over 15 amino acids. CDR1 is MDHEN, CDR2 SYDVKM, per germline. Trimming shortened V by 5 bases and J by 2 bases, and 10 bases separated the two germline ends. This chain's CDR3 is CASSPPAPGANVLTF. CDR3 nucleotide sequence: TGTGCCAGCAGTCCCCCCGCCCCTGGGGCCAACGTCCTGACTTTC.

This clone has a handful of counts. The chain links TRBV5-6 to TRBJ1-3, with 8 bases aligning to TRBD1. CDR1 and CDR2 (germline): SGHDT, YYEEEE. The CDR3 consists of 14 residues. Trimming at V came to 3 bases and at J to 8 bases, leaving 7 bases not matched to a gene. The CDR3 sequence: CASSSRTGRYTIYF. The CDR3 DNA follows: TGTGCCAGCAGCTCTCGGACAGGGAGATACACCATATATTTT.

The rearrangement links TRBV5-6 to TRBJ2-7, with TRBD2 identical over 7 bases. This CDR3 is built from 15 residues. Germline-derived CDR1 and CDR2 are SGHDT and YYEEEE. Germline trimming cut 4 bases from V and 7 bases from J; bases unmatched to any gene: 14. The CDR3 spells CASSLGSGRVPEQYF. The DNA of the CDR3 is TGTGCCAGCAGCCTTGGCAGTGGGAGGGTCCCGGAGCAGTACTTC.

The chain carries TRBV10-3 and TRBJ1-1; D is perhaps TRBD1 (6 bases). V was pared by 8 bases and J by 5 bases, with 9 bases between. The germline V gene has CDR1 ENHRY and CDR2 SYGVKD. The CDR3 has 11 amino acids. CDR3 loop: CAIGGATEAFF. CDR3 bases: TGTGCCATCGGGGGGGCGACTGAAGCTTTCTTT.

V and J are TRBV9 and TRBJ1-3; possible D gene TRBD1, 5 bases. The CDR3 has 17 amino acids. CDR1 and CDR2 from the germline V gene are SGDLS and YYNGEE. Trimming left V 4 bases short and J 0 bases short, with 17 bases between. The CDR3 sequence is CASSPHSRTISGNTIYF. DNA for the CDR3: TGTGCCAGCAGCCCCCATTCCAGGACAATCTCTGGAAACACCATATATTTT.

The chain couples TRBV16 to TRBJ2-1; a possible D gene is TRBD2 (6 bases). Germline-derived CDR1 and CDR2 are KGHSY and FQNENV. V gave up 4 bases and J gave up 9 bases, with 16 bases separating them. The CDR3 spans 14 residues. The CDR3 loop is CASSPPPAGSEQFF. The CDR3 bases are TGTGCCAGCAGCCCTCCGCCAGCCGGGAGTGAGCAGTTCTTC.

CDR3 bases: TGTGCCAGCAGTTACCACTCACGAGGCCCCGAGCAGTACTTC. It translates to CASSYHSRGPEQYF. The chain employs TRBV6-5 and TRBJ2-7; no clear D gene. CDR1 is MNHEY, CDR2 SVGAGI, per germline. Between the trimmed V and J ends, which lost 2 bases and 6 bases, there was a span of 14 bases. The CDR3 runs to 14 residues.

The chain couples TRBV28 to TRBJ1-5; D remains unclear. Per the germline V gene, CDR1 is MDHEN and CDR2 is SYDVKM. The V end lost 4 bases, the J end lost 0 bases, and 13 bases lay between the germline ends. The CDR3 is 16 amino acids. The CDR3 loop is CASSSAVGDSNQPQHF. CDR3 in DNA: TGTGCCAGCAGTTCCGCCGTAGGAGATAGCAATCAGCCCCAGCATTTT.

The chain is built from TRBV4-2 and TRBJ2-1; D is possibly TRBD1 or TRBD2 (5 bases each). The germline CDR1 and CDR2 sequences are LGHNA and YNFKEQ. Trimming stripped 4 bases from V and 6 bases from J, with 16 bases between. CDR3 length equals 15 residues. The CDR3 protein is CASSRSRGARNEQFF. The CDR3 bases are TGTGCCAGCAGCCGCTCCCGGGGCGCACGCAATGAGCAGTTCTTC.

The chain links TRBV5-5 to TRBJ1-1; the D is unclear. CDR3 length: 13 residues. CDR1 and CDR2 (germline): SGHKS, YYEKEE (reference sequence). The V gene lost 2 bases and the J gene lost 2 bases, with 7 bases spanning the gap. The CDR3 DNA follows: TGTGCCAGCAGCTTAGGAGGCAACACTGAAGCTTTCTTT. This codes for CASSLGGNTEAFF.

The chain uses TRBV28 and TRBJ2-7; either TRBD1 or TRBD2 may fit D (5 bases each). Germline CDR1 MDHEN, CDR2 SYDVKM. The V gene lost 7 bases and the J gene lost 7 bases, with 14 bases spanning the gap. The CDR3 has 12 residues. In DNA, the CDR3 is TGTGCCAGCACCAAAAGGGGACGGGAGCAGTACTTC. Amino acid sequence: CASTKRGREQYF.

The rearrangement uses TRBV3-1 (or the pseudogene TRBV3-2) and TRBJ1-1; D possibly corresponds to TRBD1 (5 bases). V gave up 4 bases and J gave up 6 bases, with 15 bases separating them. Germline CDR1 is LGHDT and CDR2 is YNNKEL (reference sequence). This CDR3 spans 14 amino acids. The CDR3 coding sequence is TGTGCCAGCAGCCCACCGACAGTTCGGTCTGAAGCTTTCTTT. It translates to CASSPPTVRSEAFF.